A selection of T cell receptor beta chains follows, all from one sample in a study of blood T cell repertoires in COVID-19. The protocol was immunoSEQ multiplex PCR, while the TCRdb copy is restricted to in-frame clones and leaves out a portion. The repertoire holds about 160,000 clones, approximately 92% seen once, with 3.5% to 5% in the top ten. Sequenced sample: peripheral blood. These receptors all stem from a woman aged 45-65 years with acute or convalescent COVID-19. Each CDR3 is given with its conserved first and last residue. The D gene is left open where the match is weak. Rows give clone size only sometimes, using once, few, many, or a class for an expanded clone.

j_call clone_size d_call v_call cdr3_aa cdr3_nt
TRBJ1-1 once - TRBV4-1 CASSQVSFFRGTEAFF TGCGCCAGCAGCCAAGTCTCATTTTTCCGGGGGACTGAAGCTTTCTTT
TRBJ2-6 - - TRBV18 CASSPRGSGANVLTF TGTGCCAGCTCACCAAGGGGCTCTGGGGCCAACGTCCTGACTTTC
TRBJ2-5 - - TRBV5-1 CASSFLPQSSDYQETQYF TGCGCCAGCAGCTTTCTCCCCCAATCATCGGACTATCAAGAGACCCAGTACTTC
TRBJ1-1 - - TRBV30 CAWSVIQGLNTEAFF TGTGCCTGGAGTGTGATTCAGGGATTGAACACTGAAGCTTTCTTT
TRBJ1-1 once - TRBV30 CAWSILGRGNTEAFF TGTGCCTGGAGCATTTTAGGGAGGGGGAACACTGAAGCTTTCTTT
TRBJ2-5 - TRBD2 TRBV14 CASSRLAGGRQETQYF TGTGCCAGCAGTCGACTAGCGGGAGGTCGCCAAGAGACCCAGTACTTC
TRBJ2-5 - TRBD1 TRBV2 CATTLTGEETQYF TGTGCCACAACCTTAACAGGGGAAGAGACCCAGTACTTC
TRBJ1-1 few TRBD1 TRBV11-2 CASGEQGGTEAFF TGTGCCAGCGGGGAACAGGGGGGAACTGAAGCTTTCTTT
TRBJ1-2 - - TRBV11-2 CASSLAEERGYTF TGTGCCAGCAGCTTAGCCGAGGAGCGTGGCTACACCTTC
TRBJ2-2 - TRBD1 TRBV10-3 CAAGGQGTGELFF TGTGCCGCAGGGGGACAGGGGACCGGGGAGCTGTTTTTT
TRBJ2-7 - TRBD2 TRBV28 CASSPSGIVPYEQYF TGTGCCAGCAGCCCTAGCGGGATTGTTCCCTACGAGCAGTACTTC
TRBJ1-2 - - TRBV25-1 CASSELQGSYGYTF TGTGCCAGCAGTGAATTGCAGGGCTCCTATGGCTACACCTTC
TRBJ1-3 - - TRBV5-4 CASSLTGSGNTIYF TGTGCCAGCAGCTTGACAGGGTCTGGAAACACCATATATTTT
TRBJ1-2 - - TRBV6-5 CASKITGPYGYTF TGTGCCAGCAAAATTACAGGGCCCTATGGCTACACCTTC
TRBJ2-3 - - TRBV7-2 CASSPLGDTQYF TGTGCCAGCAGCCCGCTAGGAGATACGCAGTATTTT
TRBJ2-7 - TRBD1 TRBV2 CASSEGRQGEYEQYF TGTGCCAGCAGTGAAGGCCGACAGGGTGAATACGAGCAGTACTTC
TRBJ1-2 - - TRBV12-3/TRBV12-4 CASSSDGLGGTF TGTGCCAGCAGTTCGGACGGCCTCGGGGGTACCTTC
TRBJ2-5 - TRBD2 TRBV10-2 CASSYGLAGGETQYF TGCGCCAGCTCTTATGGACTAGCGGGAGGGGAGACCCAGTACTTC
TRBJ1-2 - TRBD1 TRBV18 CASSQGAVGYTF TGTGCCAGCTCACAGGGGGCGGTTGGCTACACCTTC
TRBJ2-3 - - TRBV3-1/TRBV3-2 CASSLRLTGDTQYF TGTGCCAGCAGCCTGAGGCTGACAGGAGATACGCAGTATTTT
TRBJ1-5 - TRBD1 TRBV15 CATSTGTGRDQPQHF TGTGCCACCAGCACTGGGACAGGAAGGGATCAGCCCCAGCATTTT
TRBJ1-1 - - TRBV12-3/TRBV12-4 CASSIRRNTEAFF TGTGCCAGCAGTATTAGGAGGAACACTGAAGCTTTCTTT
TRBJ2-7 - TRBD1 TRBV5-4 CASSLEGGARYEQYF TGTGCCAGCAGCTTGGAAGGGGGCGCTAGGTACGAGCAGTACTTC
TRBJ2-1 - TRBD2 TRBV24-1 CATSDSTSGYKEQFF TGTGCCACCAGTGACTCCACTAGCGGGTACAAGGAGCAGTTCTTC
TRBJ1-1 - - TRBV30 CAWSRGRGNWNTEAFF TGTGCCTGGAGTAGGGGAAGGGGAAACTGGAACACTGAAGCTTTCTTT
TRBJ1-4 - TRBD1 TRBV19 CASSRTGGHEKLFF TGTGCCAGTAGTCGGACAGGGGGACATGAAAAACTGTTTTTT
TRBJ1-1 - TRBD1 TRBV13 CASSDRVGTEAFF TGTGCCAGCAGCGACAGGGTAGGCACTGAAGCTTTCTTT
TRBJ1-2 - - TRBV24-1 CATSDLREEGYTF TGTGCCACCAGTGACCTCCGGGAAGAGGGCTACACCTTC
TRBJ1-6 - - TRBV7-6 CASSSTANSPLHF TGTGCCAGCAGTTCAACAGCCAATTCACCCCTCCACTTT
TRBJ2-1 - - TRBV18 CASSRSASGVMYNEQFF TGTGCCAGCTCACGCTCTGCCTCAGGGGTTATGTACAATGAGCAGTTCTTC
TRBJ2-7 few TRBD1 TRBV7-9 CASSSSGGAYEQYF TGTGCCAGCAGCTCTTCAGGGGGTGCCTACGAGCAGTACTTC
TRBJ1-6 once - TRBV10-2 CASSDIRGSSYNSPLHF TGCGCCAGCAGTGATATCCGAGGGAGCTCCTATAATTCACCCCTCCACTTT
TRBJ2-2 - - TRBV19 CASSMGRAHTGELFF TGTGCCAGTAGTATGGGCAGGGCGCACACCGGGGAGCTGTTTTTT
TRBJ2-5 - - TRBV7-8 CASSLAPSETQYF TGTGCCAGCAGCTTGGCACCCTCGGAGACCCAGTACTTC
TRBJ1-3 once - TRBV19 CASSGWGRDGNTIYF TGTGCCAGTAGTGGATGGGGCAGGGATGGAAACACCATATATTTT
TRBJ1-1 - - TRBV6-5 CASTPGNTEAFF TGTGCCAGCACTCCGGGGAACACTGAAGCTTTCTTT
TRBJ1-1 - - TRBV6-5 CASSLSRSPNTEAFF TGTGCCAGCAGCTTAAGTCGGAGCCCGAACACTGAAGCTTTCTTT
TRBJ2-1 - - TRBV27 CASSLVSNRFNEQFF TGTGCCAGCAGTTTAGTCTCCAACAGGTTCAATGAGCAGTTCTTC
TRBJ1-1 - - TRBV6-5 CASSYYTDSEAFF TGTGCCAGCAGTTACTACACCGACTCTGAAGCTTTCTTT
TRBJ1-2 - TRBD1 TRBV29-1 CSVTGTGTYGYTF TGCAGCGTAACCGGGACAGGGACCTATGGCTACACCTTC
TRBJ2-5 - - TRBV28 CASRRGNEETQYF TGTGCCAGCAGAAGGGGAAATGAAGAGACCCAGTACTTC
TRBJ1-2 - TRBD1 TRBV5-6 CASTKGGGSYGYTF TGTGCCAGCACCAAAGGGGGCGGCAGCTATGGCTACACCTTC
TRBJ2-3 - - TRBV18 CASSREDTQYF TGTGCCAGCTCACGAGAAGATACGCAGTATTTT
TRBJ2-2 - - TRBV19 CASSSLRGITGELFF TGTGCCAGTAGTTCGCTGAGGGGGATTACCGGGGAGCTGTTTTTT
TRBJ2-2 - - TRBV10-3 CAIRLRFTGELFF TGTGCCATCCGACTGAGGTTCACCGGGGAGCTGTTTTTT
TRBJ2-1 - - TRBV11-3 CASSLDQGTVNEQFF TGTGCCAGCAGCTTAGATCAGGGGACGGTCAATGAGCAGTTCTTC
TRBJ1-3 - TRBD1 TRBV7-6 CASSTDRRSGNTIYF TGTGCCAGCAGCACGGACAGGAGATCTGGAAACACCATATATTTT
TRBJ1-5 - - TRBV19 CASSRTRDQPQHF TGTGCCAGTTCGAGGACGCGGGATCAGCCCCAGCATTTT
TRBJ1-5 - - TRBV28 CASSLWSGIGNQPQHF TGTGCCAGCAGTTTATGGTCAGGGATAGGCAATCAGCCCCAGCATTTT
TRBJ2-1 - TRBD2 TRBV5-1 CASSQTSGGINEQFF TGCGCCAGCAGTCAGACTAGCGGGGGTATAAATGAGCAGTTCTTC